This TCR beta chain was recorded in a study of memory CD4+ T cells and cytomegalovirus serostatus. The wider study: This sample comes from healthy Belgian adults, under 10 CMV seropositive, 20 to 25 seronegative.

Single viable CD3+CD4+CD8-CD45RO+ cells were sorted as the memory CD4+ T cells. As originally analysed: Out-of-frame sequences were removed, leaving some 2 million distinct TCRbeta sequences. The assay was immunoSEQ multiplex PCR, and TCRdb's table has in-frame clones only and misses some. V and J calls and clone size are given by that table; D and trimming were obtained from the DNA. The sample contains under 85,000 clones, about 73% of which appear only once. Germline-derived CDR1 and CDR2 are ENHRY and SYGVKD. The junction had 6 bases not matched to a gene; V was cut back by 4 bases and J by 3 bases. This CDR3 has 15 amino acids.

The receptor was derived from an adult in good health and CMV-seropositive. This chain joins TRBV10-3 and TRBJ2-3; 8 bases match TRBD2. The sample consisted of memory CD4+ T cells from blood. The CDR3 DNA reads as TGTGCCATCAGTGCCGTTAGCGGGGCAACAGATACGCAGTATTTT. Amino acids: CAISAVSGATDTQYF.